This T cell receptor (beta chain) comes out of a study of blood T cell repertoires in COVID-19. Study-wide context: Whether acute or convalescent, the COVID-19 samples came from the United States, Italy and Spain.

Participants had their cohort set by participant-reported clinical history. In Cohort 3, a recovered donor had either two negative PCRs, clearance, or symptom resolution. Measured with immunoSEQ multiplex PCR; TCRdb has only the in-frame clones, and not every one. The repertoire includes under 200,000 clones, about four fifths of them detected once, and about an eighth sits in the top ten. A word on this clone: The junction differs from germline at one of its ends, possibly a read error.

This CDR3 comprises 17 residues. Germline values: CDR1 SGHRS, CDR2 YFSETQ. The sample consisted of PBMCs or T cells enriched from blood (not recorded which). The origin of this receptor is a man between 45 and 60 years old who had recovered from COVID-19. The chain uses TRBV5-1 and TRBJ2-3, with 9 positions matching TRBD2. The CDR3 is CARSLAGAGGSTDTQYF. The DNA for the CDR3 is TGCGCCCGCAGCTTGGCCGGGGCGGGGGGGAGCACAGATACGCAGTATTTT.